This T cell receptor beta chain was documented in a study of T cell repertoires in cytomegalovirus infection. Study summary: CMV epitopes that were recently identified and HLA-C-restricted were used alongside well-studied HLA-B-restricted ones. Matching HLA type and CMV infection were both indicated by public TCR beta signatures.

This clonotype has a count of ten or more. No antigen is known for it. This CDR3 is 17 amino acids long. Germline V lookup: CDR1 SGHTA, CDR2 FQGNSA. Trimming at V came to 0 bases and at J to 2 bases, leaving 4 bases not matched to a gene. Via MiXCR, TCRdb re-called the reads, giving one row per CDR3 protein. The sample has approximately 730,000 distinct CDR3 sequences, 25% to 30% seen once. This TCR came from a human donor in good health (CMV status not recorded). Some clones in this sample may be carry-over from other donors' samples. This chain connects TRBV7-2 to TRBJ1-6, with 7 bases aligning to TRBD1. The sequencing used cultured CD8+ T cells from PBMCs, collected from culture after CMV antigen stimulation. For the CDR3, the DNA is TGTGCCAGCAGCTTAGCCACAGGGGACCCCTATAATTCACCCCTCCACTTT. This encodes CASSLATGDPYNSPLHF. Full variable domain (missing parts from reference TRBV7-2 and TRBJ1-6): GAGVSQSPSNKVTEKGKDVELRCDPISGHTALYWYRQSLGQGLEFLIYFQGNSAPDKSGLPSDRFSAERTGGSVSTLTIQRTQQEDSAVYLCASSLATGDPYNSPLHFGNGTRLTVT.